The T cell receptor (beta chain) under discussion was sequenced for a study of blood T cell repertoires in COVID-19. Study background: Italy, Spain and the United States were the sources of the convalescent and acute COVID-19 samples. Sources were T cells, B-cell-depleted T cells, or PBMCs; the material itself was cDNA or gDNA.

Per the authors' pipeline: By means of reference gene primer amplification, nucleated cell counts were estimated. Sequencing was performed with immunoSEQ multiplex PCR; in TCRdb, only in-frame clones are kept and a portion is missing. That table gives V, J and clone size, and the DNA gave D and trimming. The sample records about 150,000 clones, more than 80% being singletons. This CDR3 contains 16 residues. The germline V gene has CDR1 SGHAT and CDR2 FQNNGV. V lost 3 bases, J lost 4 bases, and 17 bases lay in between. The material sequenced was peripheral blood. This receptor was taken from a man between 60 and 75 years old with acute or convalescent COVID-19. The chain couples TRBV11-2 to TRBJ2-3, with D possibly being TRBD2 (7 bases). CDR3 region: CASSLVGGAFADTQYF. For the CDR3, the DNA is TGTGCCAGCAGCTTGGTGGGGGGGGCTTTTGCAGATACGCAGTATTTT.